The clone carrying this T cell receptor (beta chain) was found once. This record comes from a study of CD8 T cells in Susac syndrome. Random hexamers served to reverse transcribe roughly 0.45 to 1 ug RNA. An immunoSEQ multiplex PCR generated amplified TCR beta CDR3 products spanning 54 Vbeta and 13 Jbeta. TCRdb re-called the immunoSEQ multiplex PCR reads with MiXCR, one entry per CDR3 protein. Of more than 75,000 distinct CDR3 sequences listed, over 80% were seen once; the top ten hold around 0.31%. Germline lookup yields CDR1 SEHNR and CDR2 FQNEAQ (reference sequence). The CDR3 length is 14 residues. V lost 5 bases, J lost 3 bases, and 13 bases lay in between. The authors negatively isolated CD8+ and CD4+ T cells and FACS-enriched TEMRA cells.

The material sequenced was CD8+ T cells from PBMCs. The chain uses TRBV7-9 and TRBJ2-5; D remains ambiguous. The sequence derives from a human donor in good health. The CDR3 bases are TGTGCCAGCAGCCCCGTGGCGCTAAAAGAGACCCAGTACTTC. Translation gives CASSPVALKETQYF.